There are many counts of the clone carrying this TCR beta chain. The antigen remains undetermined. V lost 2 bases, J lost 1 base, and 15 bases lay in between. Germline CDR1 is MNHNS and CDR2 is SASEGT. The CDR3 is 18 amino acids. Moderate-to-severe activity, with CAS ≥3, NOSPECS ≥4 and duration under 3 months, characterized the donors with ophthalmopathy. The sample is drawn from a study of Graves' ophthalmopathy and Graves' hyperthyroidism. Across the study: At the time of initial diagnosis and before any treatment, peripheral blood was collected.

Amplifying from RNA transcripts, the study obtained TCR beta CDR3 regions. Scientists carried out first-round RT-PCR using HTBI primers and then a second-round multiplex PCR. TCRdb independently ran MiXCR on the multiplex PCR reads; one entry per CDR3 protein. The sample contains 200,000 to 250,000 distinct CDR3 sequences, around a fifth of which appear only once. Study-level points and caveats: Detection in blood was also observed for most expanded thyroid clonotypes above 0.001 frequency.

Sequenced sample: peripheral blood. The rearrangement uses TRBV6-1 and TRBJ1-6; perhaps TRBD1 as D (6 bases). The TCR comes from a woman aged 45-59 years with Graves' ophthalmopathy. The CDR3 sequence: CASSERGYARSYNSPLHF. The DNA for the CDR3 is TGTGCCAGCAGTGAAAGGGGGTACGCGAGGTCCTATAATTCACCCCTCCACTTT.